These 15 T cell receptor beta chains were sequenced from one sample in a study of T cell responses to AZD1222 COVID-19 vaccine. Libraries were prepared by immunoSEQ multiplex PCR; TCRdb keeps only in-frame clonotypes and omits some of them. In the table there are about 130,000 clones, 84% of which are singletons. The sample consisted of peripheral blood, taken on day 0 of AZD1222 vaccination. These receptors were taken from an adult in good health.

With respect to this clone: The identical CDR3 is also encoded by other nucleotide sequences in the sample. The chain is built from TRBV4-1 and TRBJ1-1; D might be TRBD1 (6 bases). V lost 0 bases, J lost 0 bases, and 11 bases lay in between. CDR1 and CDR2 (germline): MGHRA, YSYEKL. The CDR3 contains 16 residues. The DNA for the CDR3 is TGCGCCAGCAGCCAAGAAGGGAGGGGGTTGAACACTGAAGCTTTCTTT. This codes for CASSQEGRGLNTEAFF.

V and J are TRBV5-1 and TRBJ1-6, with TRBD1 matching 11 bases. There are 17 residues in the CDR3. Germline CDR1 SGHRS, CDR2 YFSETQ. V shed 0 bases and J 9 bases; nucleotides not matched to a gene: 8. The CDR3: CASSLAPGQGAVSPLHF. In DNA, the CDR3 is TGCGCCAGCAGCTTGGCCCCAGGACAGGGGGCTGTTTCACCCCTCCACTTT.

V gene TRBV28 combines with J gene TRBJ2-7; D is uncertain. The CDR3 totals 13 residues. V shed 4 bases and J shed 2 bases, with 9 bases lying between them. Germline V CDR1 and CDR2: MDHEN, SYDVKM. CDR3 sequence reads: CASSSQATYEQYF. The CDR3 DNA reads as TGTGCCAGCAGTTCCCAGGCCACCTACGAGCAGTACTTC.

The chain links TRBV21-1 to TRBJ2-4; the tabulated D call, TRBD1, remains unverified against the DNA. TRBV21-1 is a recognized pseudogene. The CDR3 contains 16 residues. DNA for the CDR3: TGTGCCAGCAGCCTCCGCAGAATGGGACAGAAAAACATTCAGTACTTC. As protein: CASSLRRMGQKNIQYF.

This chain links TRBV3-1 (or the pseudogene TRBV3-2) with TRBJ2-1, with 10 bases lining up with TRBD2. Looked up from germline, CDR1 is LGHDT and CDR2 is YNNKEL (reference sequence). The CDR3 loop spans 16 amino acids. After removal of 4 bases from V and 6 bases from J, the junction contained 9 bases not matched to a gene. CDR3 in DNA: TGTGCCAGCAGCCTTACTCTAGCGGGGGTGGGCAATGAGCAGTTCTTC. Its protein is CASSLTLAGVGNEQFF.

This clone showed up just once. This rearrangement joins TRBV5-1 to TRBJ2-2, with D perhaps TRBD1 (6 bases). The CDR3 is 18 residues long. V shed 1 base and J shed 3 bases, with 19 bases lying between them. Germline V gene sequence: CDR1 SGHRS, CDR2 YFSETQ. In nucleotides, the CDR3 is TGCGCCAGCAGCTTGAGGCCTTTGGACAGCCAGGACACCGGGGAGCTGTTTTTT. This sequence encodes CASSLRPLDSQDTGELFF.

The V gene is TRBV12-3 or TRBV12-4, the J gene TRBJ1-2, with D unclear. The CDR3 extends over 12 amino acids. Trimming removed 2 bases at V and 1 base at J, with 2 bases between. The CDR3 nucleotides read TGTGCCAGCAGTTTACGTAACTATGGCTACACCTTC. It yields the protein CASSLRNYGYTF.

V usage is TRBV6-5 and J usage is TRBJ2-7; D gene uncertain. The CDR3 sequence is 15 residues long. Trimming pared 0 bases from V and 1 base from J, leaving 10 bases between. CDR1 is MNHEY and CDR2 is SVGAGI in the germline V gene. CDR3 nucleotides: TGTGCCAGCAGTTACTCGGCCCTGGGGTCCTACGAGCAGTACTTC. Translating it yields CASSYSALGSYEQYF.

V gene TRBV11-2 combines with J gene TRBJ1-3, with 7 bases identical to TRBD1. Per germline, CDR1 SGHAT and CDR2 FQNNGV. The V gene end was trimmed by 1 base and the J gene end by 5 bases; junction bases not matched to a gene: 5. This CDR3 is built from 15 residues. CDR3 coding DNA: TGTGCCAGCAGCTTAGCTACGGGACAGCGAAACACCATATATTTT. Its translation: CASSLATGQRNTIYF.

This chain joins TRBV10-3 and TRBJ1-1; D might be TRBD1 (6 bases). Germline V gene data show CDR1 as ENHRY and CDR2 as SYGVKD. V dropped 3 bases and J dropped 2 bases, with 13 bases sitting between them. This CDR3 region has 15 residues. The CDR3 DNA follows: TGTGCCATCAGTGACCCGGACAGAGGTAACACTGAAGCTTTCTTT. Its protein is CAISDPDRGNTEAFF.

The rearrangement uses TRBV2 and TRBJ1-4; D perhaps matches TRBD1 (6 bases). CDR3 length: 13 amino acids. Trimming cost V 3 bases and J 11 bases, with 13 bases left between them. Germline assignment: CDR1 SNHLY and CDR2 FYNNEI. The CDR3 DNA sequence: TGTGCCAGCAGTGACGGGATTAGGGGGAAACTGTTTTTT. It encodes CASSDGIRGKLFF.

V usage is TRBV5-6 and J usage is TRBJ2-5; 8 bases line up with TRBD1. The CDR3 is 15 amino acids. Per germline, CDR1 SGHDT and CDR2 YYEEEE. J lost 1 base, V lost 4 bases, and 6 bases had no gene match. CDR3 in DNA: TGTGCCAGCAGCGTGGGACAGGCCCCCCAAGAGACCCAGTACTTC. Translating gives CASSVGQAPQETQYF.

In DNA, the CDR3 is TGTGCCAGCAGTCCCGTCCTAGGACAGGGGGCATGGAGGGGCGAGCAGTACTTC. It encodes CASSPVLGQGAWRGEQYF. The chain has TRBV2 and TRBJ2-7, with 11 bases matching TRBD1. The CDR3 sequence is 18 residues long. V gave up 5 bases and J gave up 6 bases; unmatched junction bases: 18. Germline CDR1 reads SNHLY; CDR2 reads FYNNEI.

J is TRBJ1-3 and V is TRBV30; a weak D match, TRBD1 (5 bases). V was shortened by 2 bases and J by 0 bases, with 11 bases between the two germline ends. The CDR3 spans 15 residues. In germline, CDR1 is GTSNPN, CDR2 SVGIG (reference sequence). The DNA for the CDR3 is TGTGCCTGGAGTTCCTGGGGCACCTCTGGAAACACCATATATTTT. Translating it yields CAWSSWGTSGNTIYF. The full variable domain, with the rest looked up from reference TRBV30 and TRBJ1-3, is SQTIHQWPATLVQPVGSPLSLECTVEGTSNPNLYWYRQAAGRGLQLLFYSVGIGQISSEVPQNLSASRPQDRQFILSSKKLLLSDSGFYLCAWSSWGTSGNTIYFGEGSWLTVV.

In the case of this clone: A read error may produce the germline difference seen at one junction end. The CDR3: CASSLDRGPSTEAFF. CDR3 nucleotide sequence: TGCGCCAGCAGCCTGGACAGGGGGCCAAGCACTGAAGCTTTCTTT. This chain joins TRBV6-5 and TRBJ1-1; 11 bases agree with TRBD1. The CDR3 is 15 amino acids. CDR1 is MNHEY and CDR2 is SVGAGI in the germline V gene.